This record looks at one T cell receptor (beta chain) sequence and its context. This sample is drawn from a study of shared clonotypes between healthy human individuals. Germline-derived CDR1 and CDR2 are SGHNT and YYREEE (reference sequence). This CDR3 contains 16 residues. V lost 3 bases and J 4 bases, leaving 16 bases between the germline ends. Some clones are missing from TCRdb's copy, which holds only in-frame ones; the method was immunoSEQ multiplex PCR. The sample has some 2,400,000 clones; almost 96% are singletons. The origin of this receptor is a man between 18 and 29 years old in good health. The chain uses TRBV5-4 and TRBJ2-2, with a weak D call TRBD1 (6 bases). The sample consisted of naive CD4+ T cells sorted from blood. Subset meaning: CD45RA+ positively selected. The chain's CDR3 is CASSWATGIGTGELFF. CDR3 DNA: TGTGCCAGCAGCTGGGCGACAGGTATAGGCACCGGGGAGCTGTTTTTT.